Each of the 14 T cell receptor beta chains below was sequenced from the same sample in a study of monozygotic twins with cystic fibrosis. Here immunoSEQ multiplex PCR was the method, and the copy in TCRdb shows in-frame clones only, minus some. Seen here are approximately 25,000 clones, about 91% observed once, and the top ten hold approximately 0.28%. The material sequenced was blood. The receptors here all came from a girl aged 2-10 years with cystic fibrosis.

This CDR3 is CASSAAGPGGSPLHF. The CDR3 DNA follows: TGCGCCAGCAGTGCGGCCGGGCCAGGGGGATCACCCCTCCACTTT. The rearrangement joins TRBV10-2 to TRBJ1-6; 7 positions match TRBD1. Per the germline V gene, CDR1 is WSHSY and CDR2 is SAAADI. V trimming: 4 bases; J trimming: 10 bases; junction bases outside the gene matches: 10. This CDR3 has 15 amino acids.

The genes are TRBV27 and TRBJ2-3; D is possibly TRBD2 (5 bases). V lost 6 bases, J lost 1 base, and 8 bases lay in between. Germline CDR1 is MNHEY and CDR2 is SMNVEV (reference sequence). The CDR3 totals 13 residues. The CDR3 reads CASSHGGTDTQYF. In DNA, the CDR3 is TGTGCCAGCAGCCACGGGGGCACAGATACGCAGTATTTT.

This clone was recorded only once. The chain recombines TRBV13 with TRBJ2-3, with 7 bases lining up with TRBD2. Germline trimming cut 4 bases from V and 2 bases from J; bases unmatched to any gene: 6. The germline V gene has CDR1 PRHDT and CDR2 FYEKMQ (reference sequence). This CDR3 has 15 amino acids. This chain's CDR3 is CASSYNRGDTDTQYF. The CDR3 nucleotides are TGTGCCAGCAGCTACAACCGGGGGGACACAGATACGCAGTATTTT.

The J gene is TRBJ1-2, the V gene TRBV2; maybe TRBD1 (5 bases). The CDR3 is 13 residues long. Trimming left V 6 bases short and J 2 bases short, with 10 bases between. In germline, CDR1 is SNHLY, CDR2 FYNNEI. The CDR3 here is CASRSGGNYGYTF. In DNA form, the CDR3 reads TGTGCCAGCAGAAGTGGGGGGAACTATGGCTACACCTTC.

CDR3 in DNA: TGCGCCAGCAGCCAAGACAGGGAGGGGGGCTATGGCTACACCTTC. Translating it yields CASSQDREGGYGYTF. The chain combines TRBV4-3 with TRBJ1-2; weak D call: TRBD1 (6 bases). CDR1 is LGHNA and CDR2 is YSLEER in the germline V gene. This CDR3 has 15 amino acids. V lost 0 bases and J 4 bases, leaving 12 bases between the germline ends.

Here the CDR3 reads CASSQGGWYAGSDTQYF. CDR3 nucleotides: TGCGCCAGCAGCCAAGGAGGTTGGTATGCTGGATCGGACACCCAGTACTTC. V gene TRBV4-3 combines with J gene TRBJ2-5; D is unclear. The ends were cut back, 1 base at V and 8 bases at J, with 23 bases in the middle. The V gene's germline CDR1 is LGHNA and CDR2 YSLEER. The CDR3 spans 17 residues.

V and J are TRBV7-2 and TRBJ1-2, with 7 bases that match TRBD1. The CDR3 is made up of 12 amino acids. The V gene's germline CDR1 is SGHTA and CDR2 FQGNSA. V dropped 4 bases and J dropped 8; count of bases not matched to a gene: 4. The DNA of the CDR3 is TGTGCCAGCAGCTCTGACAGGGCAGGCTACACCTTC. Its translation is CASSSDRAGYTF.

In DNA form, the CDR3 reads TGTGCCAGCAGCTTAGCGCTCGAGACAGGGGGCAGTGAAAAACTGTTTTTT. This translates into CASSLALETGGSEKLFF. V is TRBV7-9 and J is TRBJ1-4; 10 positions agree with TRBD1. Losses at the gene ends were 0 bases for V and 7 bases for J; bases not matched to a gene: 8. This CDR3 is built from 17 residues. Germline V gene lookup returns CDR1 SEHNR and CDR2 FQNEAQ (reference sequence). Full variable domain (remainder filled in from reference TRBV7-9 and TRBJ1-4): DTGVSQNPRHKITKRGQNVTFRCDPISEHNRLYWYRQTLGQGPEFLTYFQNEAQLEKSRLLSDRFSAERPKGSFSTLEIQRTEQGDSAMYLCASSLALETGGSEKLFFGSGTQLSVL.

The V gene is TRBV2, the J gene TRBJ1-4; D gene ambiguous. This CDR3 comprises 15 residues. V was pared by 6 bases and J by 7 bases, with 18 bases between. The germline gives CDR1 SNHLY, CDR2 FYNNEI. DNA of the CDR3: TGTGCCAGCAGGGGCGTGGCGGGTTTGGGTGAAAAACTGTTTTTT. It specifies CASRGVAGLGEKLFF.

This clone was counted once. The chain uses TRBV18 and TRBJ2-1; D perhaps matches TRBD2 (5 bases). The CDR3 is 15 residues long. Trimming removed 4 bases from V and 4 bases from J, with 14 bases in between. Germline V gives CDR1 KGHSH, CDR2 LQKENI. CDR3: CASSLPGSSYNEQFF. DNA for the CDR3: TGTGCCAGCTCACTACCGGGATCCTCTTACAATGAGCAGTTCTTC.

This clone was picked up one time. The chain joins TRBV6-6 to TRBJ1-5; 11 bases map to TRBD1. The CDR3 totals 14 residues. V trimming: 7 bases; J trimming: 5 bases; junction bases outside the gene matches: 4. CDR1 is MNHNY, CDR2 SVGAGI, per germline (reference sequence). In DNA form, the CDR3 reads TGTGCCAGCAAAGGGACAGGGGGAGATCAGCCCCAGCATTTT. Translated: CASKGTGGDQPQHF.

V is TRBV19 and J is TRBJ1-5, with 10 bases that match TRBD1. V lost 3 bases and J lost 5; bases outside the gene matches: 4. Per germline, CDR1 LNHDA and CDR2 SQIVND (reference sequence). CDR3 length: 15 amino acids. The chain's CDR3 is CASSIAGQGHQPQHF. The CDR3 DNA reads TGTGCCAGTAGTATCGCGGGACAGGGGCATCAGCCCCAGCATTTT.

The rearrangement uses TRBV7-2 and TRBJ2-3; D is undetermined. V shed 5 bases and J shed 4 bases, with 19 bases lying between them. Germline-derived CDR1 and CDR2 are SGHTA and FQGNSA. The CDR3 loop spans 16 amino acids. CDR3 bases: TGTGCCAGCAGCCCTTCAGTATTCGGGCTATCAGATACGCAGTATTTT. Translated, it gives CASSPSVFGLSDTQYF. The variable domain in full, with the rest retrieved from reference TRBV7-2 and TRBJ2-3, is GAGVSQSPSNKVTEKGKDVELRCDPISGHTALYWYRQSLGQGLEFLIYFQGNSAPDKSGLPSDRFSAERTGGSVSTLTIQRTQQEDSAVYLCASSPSVFGLSDTQYFGPGTRLTVL.

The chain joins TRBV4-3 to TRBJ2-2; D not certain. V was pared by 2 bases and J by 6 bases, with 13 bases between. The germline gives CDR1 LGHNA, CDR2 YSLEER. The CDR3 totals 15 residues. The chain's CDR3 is CASSQFYRRAGELFF. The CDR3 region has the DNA TGCGCCAGCAGCCAATTTTACAGACGGGCCGGGGAGCTGTTTTTT.